This TCR beta chain was retrieved from a study of blood T cell repertoires in COVID-19. This clone was counted between two and nine times. The assay was immunoSEQ multiplex PCR, and TCRdb's table has in-frame clones only and misses some. This sample carries 170,000 or so clones, 85% to 90% of them seen once, and the ten largest clones take around 3%. Material: peripheral blood. The TCR was taken from a man between 40 and 49 years old with active or convalescent COVID-19.

The chain's CDR3 is CASSLDGTGISSNQPQHF. CDR3 coding DNA: TGTGCCAGCAGTTTGGATGGGACAGGGATTTCTAGCAATCAGCCCCAGCATTTT. This rearrangement joins TRBV28 to TRBJ1-5, with TRBD1 matching over 9 bases. Germline lookup yields CDR1 MDHEN and CDR2 SYDVKM. The CDR3 consists of 18 residues. The V and J ends lost 3 bases and 0 bases, in that order; junction bases with no gene match: 9.